Sequencing of this TCR beta chain was carried out in a study of CD8+ T cells in alopecia areata. Overall study: Tofacitinib administration to treated patients was oral, at 5 to 10 mg twice daily. Study conclusions and caveats: Scalp and blood retained many expanded lesional clones during tofacitinib. Just one nonresponder means the tie between baseline CD8+ expansion and response stays uncertain.

V lost 4 bases and J lost 3; bases outside the gene matches: 10. The CDR3 spans 15 residues. Per germline, CDR1 SGHDT and CDR2 YYEEEE. The treatment denotes: oral pan-JAK inhibitor, 5-10 mg twice daily. The sorting of PBMCs gave CD4+ and CD8+ T cells. A word on this clone: The antigen remains undetermined.

After isolation, RNA underwent reverse transcription to generate cDNA as the sequencing template. Clones were read by immunoSEQ multiplex PCR, and TCRdb kept only the in-frame ones, dropping some. The sample lists about 42,000 clones, roughly 89% occurring once. Here the sequenced sample was CD8+ T cells sorted from blood, taken at week 24, from a patient treated with tofacitinib. This sequence was found in a human donor with alopecia areata. The chain is built from TRBV5-6 and TRBJ2-7, with 7 nucleotides matching TRBD1. The CDR3 loop is CASSVNRGAGYEQYF. DNA for the CDR3: TGTGCCAGCAGCGTTAACAGGGGCGCGGGCTACGAGCAGTACTTC. The full variable domain, completed using reference TRBV5-6 and TRBJ2-7, is DAGVTQSPTHLIKTRGQQVTLRCSPKSGHDTVSWYQQALGQGPQFIFQYYEEEERQRGNFPDRFSGHQFPNYSSELNVNALLLGDSALYLCASSVNRGAGYEQYFGPGTRLTVT.